Listed below are T cell receptor beta chains from one sample, sequenced in a study of shared clonotypes between healthy human individuals. Repertoires were generated with immunoSEQ multiplex PCR, while TCRdb's copy carries only in-frame clones and drops some. Of 2 million to 3 million clones listed, just over 90% are singletons. Input material: naive CD4+ T cells sorted from blood. Every receptor here comes from a young man in good health. Each CDR3 is given with its conserved first and last residue. Each record gives: D gene, J gene, V gene, clone size, CDR3 DNA, CDR3 protein. D genes are given only for firm matches. Rows give clone size only sometimes, using once, few, many, or a class for an expanded clone.

D: .; J: TRBJ2-1; V: TRBV11-2; size: .; DNA: TGTGCCAGCAGCTTACCCAACGGTCGGGAGCAGTTCTTC; CDR3: CASSLPNGREQFF
D: .; J: TRBJ1-6; V: TRBV14; size: .; DNA: TGTGCCAGCAGCCAAGCAACTGACTCTCCGCGTTCCCTCCACTTT; CDR3: CASSQATDSPRSLHF
D: .; J: TRBJ2-3; V: TRBV15; size: .; DNA: TGTGCCACCAGCCCGCCCACAGATACGCAGTATTTT; CDR3: CATSPPTDTQYF
D: TRBD2; J: TRBJ2-3; V: TRBV5-1; size: .; DNA: TGCGCCAGCAGCTTGGCCTGGCGGGAGGGCCCGGGAGATACGCAGTATTTT; CDR3: CASSLAWREGPGDTQYF
D: .; J: TRBJ1-2; V: TRBV11-1; size: once; DNA: TGTGCCAGCAGCTCGGGACTAGAATATGGCTACACCTTC; CDR3: CASSSGLEYGYTF
D: TRBD1; J: TRBJ1-2; V: TRBV7-8; size: .; DNA: TGTGCCAGCAGCTTAGGACAGGGGCTTAACTATGGCTACACCTTC; CDR3: CASSLGQGLNYGYTF
D: .; J: TRBJ1-3; V: TRBV6-5; size: once; DNA: TGTGCCAGCAGTTACGTTCCAGCCTCTGGAAACACCATATATTTT; CDR3: CASSYVPASGNTIYF
D: .; J: TRBJ2-7; V: TRBV4-3; size: .; DNA: TGCGCCAGCAGCCATAGAGGGGGGGGTCCCTACGAGCAGTACTTC; CDR3: CASSHRGGGPYEQYF
D: .; J: TRBJ1-2; V: TRBV30; size: .; DNA: TGTGCCTGGAGTGCACCGGGGAGCTATGGCTACACCTTC; CDR3: CAWSAPGSYGYTF
D: .; J: TRBJ2-2; V: TRBV29-1; size: .; DNA: TGCAGCGTTAAGGGCCACGCGAACACCGGGGAGCTGTTTTTT; CDR3: CSVKGHANTGELFF
D: .; J: TRBJ2-1; V: TRBV10-3; size: once; DNA: TGTGCCATCAGTGAGCCCCTCGACAGGTACAATGAGCAGTTCTTC; CDR3: CAISEPLDRYNEQFF
D: TRBD2; J: TRBJ2-1; V: TRBV19; size: .; DNA: TGTGCCAGTAGTACTATCGGCCGACTAGCGGGAGGCAAATTCAATGAGCAGTTCTTC; CDR3: CASSTIGRLAGGKFNEQFF
D: TRBD1; J: TRBJ2-5; V: TRBV4-3; size: once; DNA: TGCGCCAGCAGCCAAGGGACAGGGGGCGCGGAGACCCAGTACTTC; CDR3: CASSQGTGGAETQYF
D: TRBD1; J: TRBJ2-7; V: TRBV5-1; size: .; DNA: TGCGCCAGCAGCGGTGGGGGACAGTCGAGCTCCTACGAGCAGTACTTC; CDR3: CASSGGGQSSSYEQYF
D: TRBD2; J: TRBJ2-3; V: TRBV5-1; size: .; DNA: TGCGCCAGCAGCTTGGGACTAGCGGACGGAACAGATACGCAGTATTTT; CDR3: CASSLGLADGTDTQYF
D: .; J: TRBJ2-6; V: TRBV7-3; size: .; DNA: TGTGCCAGCGGAACCCCCTCTGGGGCCAACGTCCTGACTTTC; CDR3: CASGTPSGANVLTF
D: .; J: TRBJ1-5; V: TRBV19; size: .; DNA: TGTGCCAGTAGTAGTGGGGGCAATCAGCCCCAGCATTTT; CDR3: CASSSGGNQPQHF
D: .; J: TRBJ2-7; V: TRBV6-5; size: .; DNA: TGTGCCAGCAGTTACGCGGCAGTAAGCTCCTACGAGCAGTACTTC; CDR3: CASSYAAVSSYEQYF
D: .; J: TRBJ2-3; V: TRBV5-1; size: .; DNA: TGCGCCAGTCGGACTGGCACCGTCGATACGCAGTATTTT; CDR3: CASRTGTVDTQYF
D: .; J: TRBJ2-7; V: TRBV10-3; size: .; DNA: TGTGCCATCAGTGAAGGTTCGAAGGACGAGCAGTACTTC; CDR3: CAISEGSKDEQYF
D: TRBD1; J: TRBJ1-5; V: TRBV19; size: .; DNA: TGTGCCAGTAGTACCCGGACAGGGGGCGCGGGGAATCAGCCCCAGCATTTT; CDR3: CASSTRTGGAGNQPQHF
D: TRBD2; J: TRBJ2-7; V: TRBV6-6; size: .; DNA: TGTGCCAGCAGTTACACTGGACTAGCGGCTTACGAGCAGTACTTC; CDR3: CASSYTGLAAYEQYF
D: .; J: TRBJ1-2; V: TRBV5-4; size: .; DNA: TGTGCCAGCAGCTTGGAGGGGAAGAACTATGGCTACACCTTC; CDR3: CASSLEGKNYGYTF
D: .; J: TRBJ2-5; V: TRBV5-1; size: .; DNA: TGCGCCAGCAGCTTGGTGGCAGGGGTCGGAGAGACCCAGTACTTC; CDR3: CASSLVAGVGETQYF
D: .; J: TRBJ1-2; V: TRBV15; size: .; DNA: TGTGCCACCAGCAGAGGGGGTGAGGGAAAGAGTGGCTACACCTTC; CDR3: CATSRGGEGKSGYTF
D: .; J: TRBJ2-3; V: TRBV7-2; size: .; DNA: TGTGCCAGCAGCCGCAGACTACCTGGAGATACGCAGTATTTT; CDR3: CASSRRLPGDTQYF
D: .; J: TRBJ1-6; V: TRBV9; size: .; DNA: TGTGCCAGCAGCGTAGAAGGGTCGGGGAATTCACCCCTCCACTTT; CDR3: CASSVEGSGNSPLHF
D: TRBD2; J: TRBJ2-1; V: TRBV2; size: .; DNA: TGTGCCAGCAGTGAATTCCCCCTAGCGGGTCGGGATGAGCAGTTCTTC; CDR3: CASSEFPLAGRDEQFF
D: .; J: TRBJ1-2; V: TRBV2; size: .; DNA: TGTGCCAGCAGTGAAGGGACCTATGGCTACACCTTC; CDR3: CASSEGTYGYTF
D: TRBD1; J: TRBJ1-3; V: TRBV11-2; size: .; DNA: TGTGCCAGCAGCTGGACAGGGGCGCGGGGAAACACCATATATTTT; CDR3: CASSWTGARGNTIYF
D: .; J: TRBJ1-4; V: TRBV6-1; size: .; DNA: TGTGCCAGCAGTGTACAGGGCCGAACTAGTAGCGAAAAACTGTTTTTT; CDR3: CASSVQGRTSSEKLFF
D: .; J: TRBJ1-2; V: TRBV15; size: .; DNA: TGTGCCACCAGCAGGGGGCAGAACTATGGCTACACCTTC; CDR3: CATSRGQNYGYTF
D: .; J: TRBJ2-1; V: TRBV6-5; size: .; DNA: TGTGCCAGCACCGGGAGCTCCTACAATGAGCAGTTCTTC; CDR3: CASTGSSYNEQFF
D: .; J: TRBJ1-1; V: TRBV7-2; size: .; DNA: TGTGCCAGCAGCCTTGGCAGAAACACTGAAGCTTTCTTT; CDR3: CASSLGRNTEAFF
D: TRBD1; J: TRBJ1-1; V: TRBV27; size: once; DNA: TGTGCCAGCAGTTTTAGACAGGGGTACACTGAAGCTTTCTTT; CDR3: CASSFRQGYTEAFF
D: TRBD1; J: TRBJ2-5; V: TRBV6-1; size: once; DNA: TGTGCCAGCAGTGTCCTGCGACAGGGTAAAGAGACCCAGTACTTC; CDR3: CASSVLRQGKETQYF
D: .; J: TRBJ2-3; V: TRBV9; size: .; DNA: TGTGCCAGCAGCGTATTCCCGGGGAGCACAGATACGCAGTATTTT; CDR3: CASSVFPGSTDTQYF
D: TRBD2; J: TRBJ2-5; V: TRBV11-2; size: .; DNA: TGTGCCAGCAGCTTAGGGTTCGGGGGGGGAGAGACCCAGTACTTC; CDR3: CASSLGFGGGETQYF
D: TRBD1; J: TRBJ1-2; V: TRBV28; size: once; DNA: TGTGCCAGCAGGGGACAGGTCTATGGCTACACCTTC; CDR3: CASRGQVYGYTF
D: .; J: TRBJ1-2; V: TRBV18; size: .; DNA: TGTGCCAGCTCATCGAGGACCGCCGACTATGGCTACACCTTC; CDR3: CASSSRTADYGYTF
D: .; J: TRBJ2-1; V: TRBV2; size: .; DNA: TGTGCCAGCAGTGAAGATGGTCTAACCTCAATAGAACAGTTCTTC; CDR3: CASSEDGLTSIEQFF
D: .; J: TRBJ1-3; V: TRBV27; size: .; DNA: TGTGCCAGCAGTTTATGGGCAGGCACTGGAAACACCATATATTTT; CDR3: CASSLWAGTGNTIYF
D: .; J: TRBJ1-1; V: TRBV2; size: few; DNA: TGTGCCAGCAGTGAATTCAGGAACACTGAAGCTTTCTTT; CDR3: CASSEFRNTEAFF
D: TRBD2; J: TRBJ2-1; V: TRBV7-3; size: .; DNA: TGTGCCAGCAGCTTAGACGGAACTAGCGGGGGGAGTAATGAGCAGTTCTTC; CDR3: CASSLDGTSGGSNEQFF
D: TRBD1; J: TRBJ1-6; V: TRBV2; size: .; DNA: TGTGCCAGCAGAAACGGACAGGTTTCCTATAATTCACCCCTCCACTTT; CDR3: CASRNGQVSYNSPLHF
D: .; J: TRBJ2-5; V: TRBV9; size: .; DNA: TGTGCCAGCAGCGTAGGACGTAACCAAGAGACCCAGTACTTC; CDR3: CASSVGRNQETQYF
D: .; J: TRBJ1-2; V: TRBV28; size: .; DNA: TGTGCCAGCAGCTATGCGTCCCAGGGAAGCTATGGCTACACCTTC; CDR3: CASSYASQGSYGYTF
D: TRBD1; J: TRBJ1-6; V: TRBV28; size: .; DNA: TGTGCCAGCAAGAGGGACAGGGACCCCTATAATTCACCCCTCCACTTT; CDR3: CASKRDRDPYNSPLHF
D: .; J: TRBJ2-1; V: TRBV5-1; size: .; DNA: TGCGCCAGCAGCTGGGGCGGGGACAATGAGCAGTTCTTC; CDR3: CASSWGGDNEQFF
D: .; J: TRBJ1-5; V: TRBV4-1; size: .; DNA: TGCGCCAGCAGCCAAGTCGCTGGGGGCAATCAGCCCCAGCATTTT; CDR3: CASSQVAGGNQPQHF
D: TRBD2; J: TRBJ2-5; V: TRBV28; size: .; DNA: TGTGCCAGCAGTTTATACGGGGGAGGGGAGACCCAGTACTTC; CDR3: CASSLYGGGETQYF
D: .; J: TRBJ1-2; V: TRBV4-1; size: few; DNA: TGCGCCAGCAGCACGCGGACCTCTGGCTACACCTTC; CDR3: CASSTRTSGYTF
D: .; J: TRBJ2-1; V: TRBV20-1; size: .; DNA: TGCAGTGCTAGAGCGGACGAGCAGTTCTTC; CDR3: CSARADEQFF
D: TRBD2; J: TRBJ2-1; V: TRBV5-4; size: .; DNA: TGTGCCAGCAGCTTCCCCCACAGCGGGGGGATCGGTGAGCAGTTCTTC; CDR3: CASSFPHSGGIGEQFF
D: TRBD1; J: TRBJ2-5; V: TRBV9; size: .; DNA: TGTGCCAGCAGCGGACAGGGATGGGAGACCCAGTACTTC; CDR3: CASSGQGWETQYF
D: TRBD2; J: TRBJ2-7; V: TRBV19; size: .; DNA: TGTGCCAGTAAGCGGACTAGCGGGTCCTACGAGCAGTACTTC; CDR3: CASKRTSGSYEQYF
D: TRBD2; J: TRBJ2-3; V: TRBV2; size: .; DNA: TGTGCCAGCAGTTCCCCTAGCGGGGGACTCGGGGATACGCAGTATTTT; CDR3: CASSSPSGGLGDTQYF